This T cell receptor (beta chain) appears in the sequencing data of a study of post-analysis software for immune sequencing data. Study in general: Some patients lacked subtype; others had relapsing-remitting, secondary progressive or progressive-relapsing disease. General study findings and limits: TRBV5-6, TRBV5-1 and TRBV20-1 were among four to six TRBV segments more frequent in patients than controls.

V was shortened by 4 bases and J by 1 base, with 7 bases between the two germline ends. The CDR3 has 14 residues. Germline V gene data show CDR1 as LNHDA and CDR2 as SQIVND (reference sequence). Unique molecular identifiers were built into the TCR beta cDNA libraries. Between about 0.95 and 11 million T cells gave rise to 450,000 to 650,000 cDNA molecules. MiXCR was run by TCRdb on the PCR reads, yielding one entry per CDR3 protein. The profile shows about 540,000 distinct CDR3 sequences, around a third of them singletons. A single count supports this clonotype. Its antigen is currently unknown. Given the absence of the conserved phenylalanine or tryptophan at the CDR3 end, a read error is likely.

The chain uses TRBV19 and TRBJ2-2, with a possible D match to TRBD1 (5 bases). This TCR came from a girl under 18 with multiple sclerosis. The material sequenced was blood. Here the CDR3 reads CASSSGQNTGELFC. The CDR3 nucleotides are TGTGCCAGTAGTAGCGGACAGAACACCGGGGAGCTGTTTTGT.